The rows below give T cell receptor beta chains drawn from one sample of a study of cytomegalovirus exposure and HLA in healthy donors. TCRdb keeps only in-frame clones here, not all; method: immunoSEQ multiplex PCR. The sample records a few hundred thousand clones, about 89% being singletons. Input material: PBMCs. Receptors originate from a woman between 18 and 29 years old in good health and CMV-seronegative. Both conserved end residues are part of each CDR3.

CATPTRTGELFF TRBJ2-2 TRBV6-1
CASSISSGGSYNEQFF TRBJ2-1 TRBV19
CASSISGRYRYEQYF TRBJ2-7 TRBV5-1
CASRRQGASYEQYF TRBJ2-7 TRBV28
CASSLGQVNTEAFF TRBJ1-1 TRBV5-1
CASSPSRGREQFF TRBJ2-1 TRBV18
CASRATDSLGQPQHF TRBJ1-5 TRBV28
CASSKGQHGYTF TRBJ1-2 TRBV6-5
CASSLTGTSGHGTDTQYF TRBJ2-3 TRBV27
CASWRLLYGYTF TRBJ1-2 TRBV6-1
CASSKGLAEETQYF TRBJ2-5 TRBV5-4
CASSEVVGGVQETQYF TRBJ2-5 TRBV25-1
CASSVAEGSFEKLFF TRBJ1-4 TRBV9
CASSYFPRANEKLFF TRBJ1-4 TRBV6-5
CASSLFAGPFTDTQYF TRBJ2-3 TRBV27
CASSPARADKLFF TRBJ1-4 TRBV5-1
CASSGRTGTGELFF TRBJ2-2 TRBV19
CASSPAISRANVLTF TRBJ2-6 TRBV7-2
CASAWGSDTQYF TRBJ2-3 TRBV7-9
CASSHLRDTSNTGELFF TRBJ2-2 TRBV14
CSVDWPNYGYTF TRBJ1-2 TRBV29-1
CSVEGGLAGGYPSYEQYF TRBJ2-7 TRBV29-1
CASSLGGTNNYGYTF TRBJ1-2 TRBV7-9
CASSLGQAKNIQYF TRBJ2-4 TRBV18
CASSLVAGGTEAFF TRBJ1-1 TRBV5-4
CASRSGGLYEQYF TRBJ2-7 TRBV27
CASSPAPGQSRSQHF TRBJ1-5 TRBV18
CASSSPGLGVYEQYF TRBJ2-7 TRBV27
CASSFRTIPGPGRTYEQYF TRBJ2-7 TRBV5-1
CASSPYTSFHEQYF TRBJ2-7 TRBV5-6
CASSDGTSKNIQYF TRBJ2-4 TRBV11-3
CASSSQDPNNSPLHF TRBJ1-6 TRBV7-9
CASRPRTGGTEAFF TRBJ1-1 TRBV27
CASSIDRMNTEAFF TRBJ1-1 TRBV10-2
CASSLGAWDEQYF TRBJ2-7 TRBV7-3
CASSLSGTGAVRSYEQYF TRBJ2-7 TRBV28
CASSIYGSSYEQYF TRBJ2-7 TRBV19
CAISTSGGSTDTQYF TRBJ2-3 TRBV10-3
CASSGRGLAGKWNEQFF TRBJ2-1 TRBV11-2
CASSRGGSSSGNTIYF TRBJ1-3 TRBV28
CASSSNRGPYEQYF TRBJ2-7 TRBV11-2
CASSLRSGRARAGELFF TRBJ2-2 TRBV7-8
CASSVAVQGSSPLHF TRBJ1-6 TRBV9
CASSHGAGTRGETQYF TRBJ2-5 TRBV14
CASSPPSGELFF TRBJ2-2 TRBV28
CASSGSALGTFF TRBJ1-1 TRBV25-1
CASSPQTGTYEQYF TRBJ2-7 TRBV7-2
CASSIRRVGNTEAFF TRBJ1-1 TRBV11-1
CASSVRTGSGTEAFF TRBJ1-1 TRBV9
CASSLVRHRAAEAFF TRBJ1-1 TRBV7-8
CASSMVGGTGLYEQYF TRBJ2-7 TRBV19
CASSQTQGNTEAFF TRBJ1-1 TRBV6-5
CASSDSELAGDGYTF TRBJ1-2 TRBV6-4
CASRQDPGQLNYGYTF TRBJ1-2 TRBV2